This TCR beta chain came from a study of PD-L1 blockade in urothelial cancer. This clone occurred a few times. Its specificity is unknown. Time point denoted: peripheral blood 6 weeks after treatment start. Assay: immunoSEQ multiplex PCR; the TCRdb copy retains only in-frame clones and omits some. The data contain roughly 100,000 clones, roughly 85% of them seen just once; the ten biggest clones take up approximately 8.4%. Findings and caveats of the study: Durable-benefit patients showed greater tumor-associated blood clone expansion at 3 weeks.

The material sequenced was PBMCs, taken around atezolizumab (anti-PD-L1) treatment. The sequence was obtained from a man in his 70s with urothelial cancer.

In DNA, the CDR3 is TGTGCCAGCAGCCGAGTACAGGGTAATGGCTACACCTTC. This gives the protein CASSRVQGNGYTF. The V call is TRBV6-1, the J call TRBJ1-2, with a tentative D call TRBD1 (6 bases). This CDR3 contains 13 residues. The germline V and J ends were trimmed by 6 bases and 6 bases, with 14 bases remaining between them. The germline gives CDR1 MNHNS, CDR2 SASEGT.